One and the same sample provided the 32 T cell receptor beta chains below, sequenced in a study of cytomegalovirus exposure and HLA in healthy donors. 13 Jbeta primers and 60 Vbeta primers were used for the PCR. Assay used: immunoSEQ multiplex PCR; TCRdb lists only in-frame clones, some missing. The sample includes over 100,000 clones, roughly 80% of them seen just once. Sequences were obtained from PBMCs. These receptors came from a young man in good health and CMV-seropositive.

The rearrangement links TRBV18 to TRBJ1-1; 8 nucleotides agree with TRBD1. Per the germline V gene, CDR1 is KGHSH and CDR2 is LQKENI. The CDR3 is made up of 16 amino acids. The V and J ends lost 3 bases and 0 bases, in that order; junction bases with no gene match: 6. The CDR3, as DNA: TGTGCCAGCTCACCTACTCTCAGGGGGCTGAACACTGAAGCTTTCTTT. This codes for CASSPTLRGLNTEAFF.

J is TRBJ1-2 and V is TRBV25-1; possibly TRBD1 for D (5 bases). Germline V gene data show CDR1 as MGHDK and CDR2 as SYGVNS. CDR3 length equals 14 residues. Trimming removed 2 bases from V and 6 bases from J, with 13 bases in between. The CDR3 sequence is CASSEGRGYDGYTF. The CDR3 coding sequence is TGTGCCAGCAGTGAAGGCCGGGGGTACGATGGCTACACCTTC.

The CDR3 reads CASRAGATGELFF. The CDR3 DNA is TGTGCCAGTAGAGCAGGCGCCACCGGGGAGCTGTTTTTT. The V and J genes are TRBV19 and TRBJ2-2; D not resolved. The CDR3 is made up of 13 amino acids. CDR1 is LNHDA and CDR2 is SQIVND in the germline V gene (reference sequence). Trimming took 6 bases from V and 4 from J, leaving 9 bases between them.

V and J are TRBV5-1 and TRBJ1-4, with D possibly matching TRBD1 (5 bases). Germline lookup yields CDR1 SGHRS and CDR2 YFSETQ. V was trimmed by 6 bases and J by 5 bases, leaving 14 bases between them. The CDR3 extends over 14 amino acids. The CDR3 DNA reads TGCGCCAGCAAGGGGTCGGCTTGGAATGAAAAACTGTTTTTT. Translating it yields CASKGSAWNEKLFF.

This chain links TRBV19 with TRBJ1-3; TRBD1 agrees at 7 bases. The CDR3 contains 15 residues. J gave up 0 bases and V 1 base, and 0 bases lay outside the gene matches. Germline V gene data show CDR1 as LNHDA and CDR2 as SQIVND (reference sequence). The CDR3 DNA follows: TGTGCCAGTAGTATAGGGACAGGCTCTGGAAACACCATATATTTT. It specifies CASSIGTGSGNTIYF.

In DNA, the CDR3 is TGTGCCAGCAGTTCTTCCCGACAGCCTTGGCAGTATTTT. It is translated as CASSSSRQPWQYF. The V and J genes are TRBV6-5 and TRBJ2-3, with D maybe TRBD1 (5 bases). Trimming removed 4 bases from V and 11 bases from J, with 16 bases in between. In germline, CDR1 is MNHEY, CDR2 SVGAGI. This CDR3 comprises 13 residues.

The chain employs TRBV4-1 and TRBJ2-2; no reliable D call. This CDR3 is built from 15 residues. V lost 1 base to trimming and J lost 1 base, with 7 bases between them. Looked up from germline, CDR1 is MGHRA and CDR2 is YSYEKL. CDR3 DNA: TGCGCCAGCAGCCAAGTGGGCAGGAACACCGGGGAGCTGTTTTTT. Its translation is CASSQVGRNTGELFF.

V usage is TRBV5-6 and J usage is TRBJ2-7, with 8 bases matching TRBD2. This CDR3 is 15 amino acids long. CDR1 and CDR2 (germline): SGHDT, YYEEEE. V lost 5 bases to trimming and J lost 2 bases; unmatched junction nucleotides: 9. The CDR3 loop is CASSSGIGSAYEQYV. CDR3 DNA sequence: TGTGCCAGCAGTAGCGGGATTGGATCAGCCTACGAGCAGTACGTC.

The chain links TRBV7-3 to TRBJ1-2, with a weak D call TRBD1 (5 bases). CDR1 and CDR2 (germline): SGHTA, FQGTGA. There are 14 residues in the CDR3. The V and J ends lost 5 bases and 7 bases respectively, with 17 bases between them. The CDR3 sequence is CASSPTPLGGGYTF. The CDR3 coding sequence is TGTGCCAGCAGCCCGACCCCTCTGGGGGGTGGCTACACCTTC.

The chain recombines TRBV5-1 with TRBJ1-3; the D is unclear. The CDR3 has 15 amino acids. CDR1 and CDR2 (germline): SGHRS, YFSETQ. Trimming removed 1 base from V and 4 bases from J, with 12 bases in between. The CDR3 protein is CASSLIFSPGNTIYF. The CDR3 DNA is TGCGCCAGCAGCTTGATTTTTTCCCCAGGAAACACCATATATTTT.

The rearrangement joins TRBV11-3 to TRBJ2-7, with 9 positions matching TRBD2. Trimming at V came to 5 bases and at J to 3 bases, leaving 17 bases not matched to a gene. This CDR3 is built from 18 residues. In germline, CDR1 is SGHNT, CDR2 YENEEA. The DNA for the CDR3 is TGTGCCAGCAGCCAGAGACTAGCGGAAAACACAGGCCACTACGAGCAGTACTTC. Its protein product is CASSQRLAENTGHYEQYF.

The rearrangement uses TRBV13 and TRBJ2-1; the match to TRBD1 covers 8 bases. The J segment lost 0 bases and the V segment lost 5 bases, leaving 3 bases of the junction unmatched. The CDR3 covers 15 residues. In germline, CDR1 is PRHDT, CDR2 FYEKMQ (reference sequence). CDR3 sequence reads: CASSGQGSSYNEQFF. The CDR3 DNA follows: TGTGCCAGCAGCGGACAGGGAAGCTCCTACAATGAGCAGTTCTTC.

This chain links TRBV18 with TRBJ2-5, with 14 positions matching TRBD2. Germline loops: CDR1 KGHSH, CDR2 LQKENI. This CDR3 spans 17 amino acids. V lost 3 bases, J lost 5 bases, and 8 bases stayed unmatched. In DNA, the CDR3 is TGTGCCAGCTCACCGGGACTAGCGGGAGAGAATTTGGAGACCCAGTACTTC. Translation gives CASSPGLAGENLETQYF. The variable domain in full, completed from reference TRBV18 and TRBJ2-5, reads NAGVMQNPRHLVRRRGQEARLRCSPMKGHSHVYWYRQLPEEGLKFMVYLQKENIIDESGMPKERFSAEFPKEGPSILRIQQVVRGDSAAYFCASSPGLAGENLETQYFGPGTRLLVL.

The J gene is TRBJ1-4, the V gene TRBV5-1; a weak D match, TRBD1 (5 bases). V shed 0 bases and J shed 8 bases, with 14 bases lying between them. The CDR3 is 15 amino acids. The germline V gene encodes CDR1 SGHRS and CDR2 YFSETQ. The CDR3 spells CASSLAPGVREKLFF. In DNA form, the CDR3 reads TGCGCCAGCAGCTTGGCTCCGGGGGTGAGGGAAAAACTGTTTTTT.

The chain links TRBV2 to TRBJ2-6; 10 bases agree with TRBD1. Per germline, CDR1 SNHLY and CDR2 FYNNEI. Unmatched junction bases numbered 6, after V lost 7 bases and J lost 3 bases. The CDR3 contains 16 residues. The CDR3 nucleotides read TGTGCCAGCACCTTGGACAGGGGGTTTGGGGCCAACGTCCTGACTTTC. Translating it yields CASTLDRGFGANVLTF.

CDR3: CASSLGPGQGLETQYF. The CDR3 DNA sequence: TGCGCCAGCAGCTTGGGACCGGGACAGGGATTAGAGACCCAGTACTTC. This sequence joins TRBV5-1 and TRBJ2-5; 9 bases agree with TRBD1. Germline V gene data show CDR1 as SGHRS and CDR2 as YFSETQ. The V segment lost 0 bases and the J segment 4 bases; nucleotides outside the gene matches: 7. The CDR3 runs to 16 residues.

The gene calls are TRBV18 and TRBJ1-1; D is perhaps TRBD1 (6 bases). The germline V and J ends were trimmed by 5 bases and 3 bases, with 10 bases remaining between them. In germline, CDR1 is KGHSH, CDR2 LQKENI. The CDR3 sequence is 13 residues long. The CDR3 DNA reads TGTGCCAGCTCATCGGACAGTCACACTGAAGCTTTCTTT. This translates into CASSSDSHTEAFF.

This clone has just one count. The J gene is TRBJ1-2, the V gene TRBV2, with TRBD1 identical over 8 bases. With 6 bases clipped from V and 6 bases from J, the junction kept 9 bases outside the gene matches. The CDR3 length is 14 residues. In germline, CDR1 is SNHLY, CDR2 FYNNEI. This chain's CDR3 is CASSEYQGANGYTF. The CDR3 DNA reads TGTGCCAGCAGCGAATACCAGGGGGCCAATGGCTACACCTTC.

V gene TRBV7-2 combines with J gene TRBJ2-7; weak D call: TRBD1 (6 bases). The CDR3 runs 15 residues. CDR1 and CDR2 from the germline V gene are SGHTA and FQGNSA. The ends were cut back, 3 bases at V and 2 bases at J, with 14 bases in the middle. The CDR3 nucleotides read TGTGCCAGCAGCTTCCCGGGGACACCCGCCTACGAGCAGTACTTC. This gives the protein CASSFPGTPAYEQYF.

This clone has a single count. The chain has TRBV7-9 and TRBJ1-2; 7 bases agree with TRBD1. The V segment lost 5 bases and the J segment 7 bases; nucleotides outside the gene matches: 10. The CDR3 loop spans 14 amino acids. CDR1 SEHNR and CDR2 FQNEAQ come from the germline V gene (reference sequence). In DNA form, the CDR3 reads TGTGCCAGCAGCCATGACAAGGGGGCGAGTGGCTACACCTTC. It translates to CASSHDKGASGYTF.

The CDR3, as DNA: TGCGCCAGCAGCCAGGGCCGGAAAGAGACCCAGTACTTC. Residues: CASSQGRKETQYF. This rearrangement joins TRBV4-1 to TRBJ2-5, with no clear D. This CDR3 comprises 13 residues. V was clipped by 3 bases and J by 3 bases, with 8 bases between them. Germline V CDR1 and CDR2: MGHRA, YSYEKL.

The chain carries TRBV5-1 and TRBJ2-7; TRBD2 matches 11 bases. The CDR3 covers 17 residues. The V gene end was trimmed by 10 bases and the J gene end by 1 base; junction bases not matched to a gene: 16. The germline gives CDR1 SGHRS, CDR2 YFSETQ. The CDR3 loop is CAGPEVGLAGLSYEQYF. The CDR3 DNA reads TGCGCCGGGCCTGAGGTAGGACTAGCGGGTCTATCCTACGAGCAGTACTTC.

This rearrangement joins TRBV12-5 to TRBJ1-2; weak D call: TRBD1 (5 bases). V gave up 5 bases and J gave up 4 bases, with 11 bases separating them. CDR1 is LGHNT and CDR2 is FRNRAP in the germline V gene. This CDR3 has 13 amino acids. CDR3 sequence (DNA): TGTGCTAGTGGTCCCACAGGTAGCTATGGCTACACCTTC. This translates into CASGPTGSYGYTF. The whole variable domain, remainder taken from reference TRBV12-5 and TRBJ1-2, is DARVTQTPRHKVTEMGQEVTMRCQPILGHNTVFWYRQTMMQGLELLAYFRNRAPLDDSGMPKDRFSAEMPDATLATLKIQPSEPRDSAVYFCASGPTGSYGYTFGSGTRLTVV.

This chain links TRBV5-1 with TRBJ2-5; the D gene is possibly TRBD2 (6 bases). V gave up 0 bases and J gave up 2 bases, with 14 bases separating them. This CDR3 has 16 residues. In germline, CDR1 is SGHRS, CDR2 YFSETQ. CDR3 DNA sequence: TGCGCCAGCAGCTTGGCTAGCGCCTATCCTCAAGAGACCCAGTACTTC. Translated: CASSLASAYPQETQYF.

The table lists this clone with a few counts. This chain uses TRBV7-3 with TRBJ2-5; 8 nucleotides line up with TRBD1. The CDR3 sequence is 13 residues long. V lost 4 bases, J lost 4 bases, and 2 bases stayed unmatched. Germline V gene sequence: CDR1 SGHTA, CDR2 FQGTGA. CDR3 residues: CASSSGQAETQYF. The DNA for the CDR3 is TGTGCCAGCAGCTCGGGACAGGCAGAGACCCAGTACTTC.

J is TRBJ1-2 and V is TRBV14; possibly TRBD1 for D (5 bases). Germline values: CDR1 SGHDN, CDR2 FVKESK. There are 15 residues in the CDR3. Trimming stripped 4 bases from V and 8 bases from J, with 20 bases between. The CDR3 spells CASSRGKGIWGGYTF. CDR3 in DNA: TGTGCCAGCAGCCGGGGCAAGGGGATCTGGGGAGGCTACACCTTC. Filled out from reference TRBV14 and TRBJ1-2, the complete variable domain reads EAGVTQFPSHSVIEKGQTVTLRCDPISGHDNLYWYRRVMGKEIKFLLHFVKESKQDESGMPNNRFLAERTGGTYSTLKVQPAELEDSGVYFCASSRGKGIWGGYTFGSGTRLTVV.

The chain carries TRBV6-1 and TRBJ2-7, with 10 bases matching TRBD1. The CDR3 is 13 amino acids. The germline CDR1 and CDR2 sequences are MNHNS and SASEGT. V was pared by 8 bases and J by 6 bases, with 7 bases of the junction left unmatched. DNA of the CDR3: TGTGCCAGCTTCCGGGACAGGGGAACCGAGCAGTACGTC. It translates to CASFRDRGTEQYV.

Concerning this clone: One end of the junction varies from germline; a read error may be responsible. The rearrangement joins TRBV5-1 to TRBJ2-5; the match to TRBD2 covers 8 bases. Per the germline V gene, CDR1 is SGHRS and CDR2 is YFSETQ. The CDR3 is made up of 16 amino acids. CDR3 DNA: TGCACCAGCAGCTTGGGCCACCCCGGGGGGGAAGAGACCCAGTACTTC. Protein sequence: CTSSLGHPGGEETQYF.

V is TRBV6-5 and J is TRBJ2-1; D is ambiguous. CDR1 and CDR2 (germline): MNHEY, SVGAGI. Trimming removed 5 bases from V and 6 bases from J, with 5 bases in between. This CDR3 region has 11 residues. The CDR3 here is CASSRGNEQFF. DNA of the CDR3: TGTGCCAGCAGTCGCGGCAATGAGCAGTTCTTC.

The chain recombines TRBV2 with TRBJ2-1; D is possibly TRBD2 (6 bases). The germline V gene encodes CDR1 SNHLY and CDR2 FYNNEI. The CDR3 is 12 residues long. V was pared by 0 bases and J by 11 bases, with 8 bases between. The CDR3 nucleotides read TGTGCCAGCAGTGAAGCAGCGGGTAAGCAGTTCTTC. This codes for CASSEAAGKQFF. Full variable domain (rest looked up from reference TRBV2 and TRBJ2-1): EPEVTQTPSHQVTQMGQEVILRCVPISNHLYFYWYRQILGQKVEFLVSFYNNEISEKSEIFDDQFSVERPDGSNFTLKIRSTKLEDSAMYFCASSEAAGKQFFGPGTRLTVL.

J is TRBJ1-3 and V is TRBV6-1; D gene ambiguous. Trimming took off 6 bases at V and 0 bases at J, with 12 bases between the two ends. The CDR3 length is 15 residues. Germline assignment: CDR1 MNHNS and CDR2 SASEGT. The CDR3 nucleotides are TGTGCCAGCAGGCCCCTAGCTAACTCTGGAAACACCATATATTTT. This codes for CASRPLANSGNTIYF.

The chain carries TRBV2 and TRBJ2-1, with D perhaps matching TRBD2 (5 bases). This CDR3 spans 15 amino acids. Germline V gene sequence: CDR1 SNHLY, CDR2 FYNNEI. Trimming took 7 bases from V and 0 from J, leaving 13 bases between them. CDR3 in amino acids: CASKADLSSYNEQFF. The CDR3 DNA is TGTGCCAGCAAGGCGGACTTAAGCTCCTACAATGAGCAGTTCTTC.